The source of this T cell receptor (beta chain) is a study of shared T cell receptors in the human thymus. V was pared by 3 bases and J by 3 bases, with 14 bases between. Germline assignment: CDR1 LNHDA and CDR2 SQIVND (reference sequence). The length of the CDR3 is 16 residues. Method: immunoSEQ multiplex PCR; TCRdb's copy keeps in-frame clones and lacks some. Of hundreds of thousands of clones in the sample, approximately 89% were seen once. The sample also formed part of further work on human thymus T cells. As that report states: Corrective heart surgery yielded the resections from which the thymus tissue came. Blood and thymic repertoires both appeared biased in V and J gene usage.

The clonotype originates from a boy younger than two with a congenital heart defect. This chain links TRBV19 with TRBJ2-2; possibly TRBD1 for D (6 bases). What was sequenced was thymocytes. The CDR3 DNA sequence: TGTGCCAGTAGTATCTGGCAGGGGTCGGACACCGGGGAGCTGTTTTTT. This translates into CASSIWQGSDTGELFF. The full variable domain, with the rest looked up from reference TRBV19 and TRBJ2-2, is DGGITQSPKYLFRKEGQNVTLSCEQNLNHDAMYWYRQDPGQGLRLIYYSQIVNDFQKGDIAEGYSVSREKKESFPLTVTSAQKNPTAFYLCASSIWQGSDTGELFFGEGSRLTVL.